The 2 T cell receptor beta chains below all came from one sample that was sequenced in a study of T cell repertoires in cytomegalovirus infection. TCRdb passed the reads through MiXCR, listing each CDR3 protein once. Among 200,000 to 300,000 distinct CDR3 sequences listed, approximately 8.3% were seen once. The sequencing sample was made of PBMCs. These TCRs come from a human donor in good health (CMV status not recorded). Some clones in this sample may be carry-over from other donors' samples.

This clonotype showed up just a few times. V and J are TRBV7-2 and TRBJ1-5; the D gene is possibly TRBD1 (5 bases). This CDR3 spans 13 amino acids. Germline CDR1 SGHTA, CDR2 FQGNSA. V lost 6 bases and J 4 bases, leaving 10 bases between the germline ends. CDR3 protein: CASSIWTNQPQHF. DNA of the CDR3: TGTGCCAGCAGTATTTGGACAAATCAGCCCCAGCATTTT.

This clonotype was seen only a few times. The V call is TRBV7-2, the J call TRBJ2-7; D is unresolved. The germline gives CDR1 SGHTA, CDR2 FQGNSA. The CDR3 spans 12 residues. The germline V and J ends were trimmed by 5 bases and 6 bases, with 11 bases remaining between them. The CDR3 sequence is CASSTPASEQYF. The CDR3 nucleotides read TGTGCCAGCAGCACCCCAGCTAGCGAGCAGTACTTC.